The 5 T cell receptor beta chains below come from one sample, sequenced in a study of cytomegalovirus exposure and HLA in healthy donors. A multiplex PCR was run with 60 Vbeta primers and 13 Jbeta primers. Some clones are missing from TCRdb's copy, which holds only in-frame ones; the method was immunoSEQ multiplex PCR. The data hold about 190,000 clones, with around three quarters observed a single time. Source material: PBMCs. The receptors stem from a woman younger than 30 in good health and CMV-seronegative.

This clone was observed a handful of times. V and J are TRBV6-1 and TRBJ2-1; the D gene is possibly TRBD2 (6 bases). Per germline, CDR1 MNHNS and CDR2 SASEGT. Deletions cut 7 bases from V and 7 bases from J, with 14 bases between. This CDR3 is built from 13 residues. CDR3: CASTGGMGNEQFF. The CDR3 bases are TGTGCCAGCACTGGGGGGATGGGTAATGAGCAGTTCTTC.

J is TRBJ1-1 and V is TRBV5-4; D is ambiguous. The CDR3 is made up of 15 amino acids. The germline CDR1 and CDR2 sequences are SGHNT and YYREEE (reference sequence). Trimming took 4 bases from V and 0 from J, leaving 13 bases between them. CDR3 loop: CASSPVGNMNTEAFF. For the CDR3, the DNA is TGTGCCAGCAGCCCCGTGGGCAATATGAACACTGAAGCTTTCTTT.

The chain carries TRBV9 and TRBJ2-5; 7 bases align to TRBD1. Germline V gene data show CDR1 as SGDLS and CDR2 as YYNGEE. This CDR3 contains 15 residues. J lost 5 bases, V lost 3 bases, and 10 bases had no gene match. The CDR3 loop is CASSAYTGVGETQYF. CDR3 sequence (DNA): TGTGCCAGCAGCGCCTATACAGGGGTCGGGGAGACCCAGTACTTC.

The chain uses TRBV7-2 and TRBJ2-5, with D perhaps TRBD2 (6 bases). The CDR3 runs to 15 residues. Germline CDR1 SGHTA, CDR2 FQGNSA. Trimming removed 3 bases from V and 2 bases from J, with 13 bases in between. The CDR3 here is CASSFPGLSQETQYF. The CDR3 DNA follows: TGTGCCAGCAGCTTCCCGGGACTCTCTCAAGAGACCCAGTACTTC.

This clone appeared once. The rearrangement uses TRBV28 and TRBJ2-5; possible D gene TRBD2, 5 bases. Trimming took 5 bases from V and 7 from J, leaving 11 bases between them. CDR1 MDHEN and CDR2 SYDVKM come from the germline V gene. The CDR3 loop spans 12 amino acids. The CDR3 DNA is TGTGCCAGCAGTCCAGCGGAAGGGACCCAGTACTTC. Its translation is CASSPAEGTQYF.